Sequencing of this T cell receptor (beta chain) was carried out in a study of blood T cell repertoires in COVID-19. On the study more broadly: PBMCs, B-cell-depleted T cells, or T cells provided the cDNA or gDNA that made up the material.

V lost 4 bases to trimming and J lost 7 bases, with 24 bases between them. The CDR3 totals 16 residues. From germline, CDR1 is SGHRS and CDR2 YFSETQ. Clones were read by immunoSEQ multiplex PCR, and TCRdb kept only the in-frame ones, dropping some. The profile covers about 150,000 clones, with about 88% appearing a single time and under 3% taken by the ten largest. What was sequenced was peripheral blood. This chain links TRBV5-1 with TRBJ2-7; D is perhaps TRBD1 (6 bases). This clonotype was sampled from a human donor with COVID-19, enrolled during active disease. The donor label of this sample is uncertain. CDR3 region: CASSAEIDRNPKEQYF. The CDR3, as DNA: TGCGCCAGCAGCGCGGAGATCGACAGGAATCCTAAGGAGCAGTACTTC.